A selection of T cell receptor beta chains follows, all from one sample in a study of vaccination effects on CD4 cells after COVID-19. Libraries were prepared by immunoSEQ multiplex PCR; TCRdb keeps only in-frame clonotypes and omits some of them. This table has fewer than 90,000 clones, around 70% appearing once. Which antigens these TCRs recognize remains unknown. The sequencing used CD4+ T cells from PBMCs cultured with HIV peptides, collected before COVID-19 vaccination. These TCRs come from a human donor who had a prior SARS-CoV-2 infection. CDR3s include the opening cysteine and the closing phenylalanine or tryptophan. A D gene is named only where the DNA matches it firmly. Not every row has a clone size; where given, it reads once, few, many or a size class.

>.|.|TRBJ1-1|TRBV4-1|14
TGCGCCAGCAGCCACCCGACTCGGGTCACTGAAGCTTTCTTT
CASSHPTRVTEAFF
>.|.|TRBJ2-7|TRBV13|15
TGTGCCAGCAGCCACCTCCGGGGAGGAACCTACGAGCAGTACTTC
CASSHLRGGTYEQYF
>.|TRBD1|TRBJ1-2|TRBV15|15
TGTGCCACCAGCAGGCCAGGGGACAGCCTCTATGGCTACACCTTC
CATSRPGDSLYGYTF
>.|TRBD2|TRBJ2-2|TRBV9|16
TGTGCCAGCAGCGAGCTAGCGGGGGCGAACACCGGGGAGCTGTTTTTT
CASSELAGANTGELFF
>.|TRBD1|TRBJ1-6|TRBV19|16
TGTGCCAGTAGTGATAGTGACAGGGGTTCGGGTTCACCCCTCCACTTT
CASSDSDRGSGSPLHF
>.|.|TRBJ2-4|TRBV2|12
TGTGCCAGCAGGACTAGGAGTGAGATTCAGTACTTC
CASRTRSEIQYF
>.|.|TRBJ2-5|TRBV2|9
TGTGCCAGCGGGGAGACCCAGTACTTC
CASGETQYF
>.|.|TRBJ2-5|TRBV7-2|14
TGTGCCAGCAGCCATGCCAGCGCGACAGGGACCCAGTACTTC
CASSHASATGTQYF
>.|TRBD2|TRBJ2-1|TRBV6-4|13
TGTGCCGGGGCGGGAGGGCCCTACAATGAGCAGTTCTTC
CAGAGGPYNEQFF
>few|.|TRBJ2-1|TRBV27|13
TGTGCCAGCATTACCACTTCGGGTGATGAGCAGTTCTTC
CASITTSGDEQFF
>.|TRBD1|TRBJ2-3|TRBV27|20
TGTGCCAGCAGTTTCCTACTAAATAAGGGACAGGGAGTTGGAACAGATACGCAGTATTTT
CASSFLLNKGQGVGTDTQYF
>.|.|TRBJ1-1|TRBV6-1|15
TGTGCCAGCAGTGAATTTGGGGGAGGGGACACTGAAGCTTTCTTT
CASSEFGGGDTEAFF
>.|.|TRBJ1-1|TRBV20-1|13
TGCAGTGCTACTGACGGAGGGGACACTGAAGCTTTCTTT
CSATDGGDTEAFF
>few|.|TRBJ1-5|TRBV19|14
TGTGCCAGGCCCTGCCCCGAGGTCTCCCAGCCCCAGCATTTT
CARPCPEVSQPQHF
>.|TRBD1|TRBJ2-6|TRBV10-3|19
TGTGCCATCACCGGAGTGGGGGACAGGGATAGCTCTGGGGCCAACGTCCTGACTTTC
CAITGVGDRDSSGANVLTF
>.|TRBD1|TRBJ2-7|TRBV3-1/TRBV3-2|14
TGTGCCAGCAGCCGGGACAGGGATTTCTACGAGCAGTACTTC
CASSRDRDFYEQYF
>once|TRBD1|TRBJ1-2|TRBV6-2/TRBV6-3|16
TGTGCCAGCAGTTGGAACGACAGGGAGCCTAACTATGGCTACACCTTC
CASSWNDREPNYGYTF
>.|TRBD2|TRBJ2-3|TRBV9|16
TGTGCCAGCAGCGTAGAATCGGGGGGGGTCACAGATACGCAGTATTTT
CASSVESGGVTDTQYF
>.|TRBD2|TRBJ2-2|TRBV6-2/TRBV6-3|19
TGTGCCAGCAGTCCCCGGACTAGCGGGACGCTGACGAACACCGGGGAGCTGTTTTTT
CASSPRTSGTLTNTGELFF
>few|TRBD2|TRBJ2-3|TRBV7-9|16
TGTGCCAGCAGCCCCACGGGAGCGGGGGTCACAGATACGCAGTATTTT
CASSPTGAGVTDTQYF
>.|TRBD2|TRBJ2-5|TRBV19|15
TGTGCCAGTAGTACCCTAGCGGGAGCCGTGGAGACCCAGTACTTC
CASSTLAGAVETQYF
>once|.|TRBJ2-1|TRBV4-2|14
TGTGCCAGCAGCCAAGAAAGTTCGTACAATGAGCAGTTCTTC
CASSQESSYNEQFF
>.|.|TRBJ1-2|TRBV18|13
TGTGCCAGCTCAGGAGGTACTAACTATGGCTACACCTTC
CASSGGTNYGYTF
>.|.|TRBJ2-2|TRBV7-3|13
TGTGCCAGCAGCTTAAGGTCGGAGAGGGAGCTGTTTTTT
CASSLRSERELFF
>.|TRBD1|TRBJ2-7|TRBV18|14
TGTGCCAGCTCAAGACCGGGACAGCCCTACGAGCAGTACTTC
CASSRPGQPYEQYF
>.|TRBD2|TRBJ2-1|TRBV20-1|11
TGCAGTGTAGCGGGAGACAATGAGCAGTTCTTC
CSVAGDNEQFF
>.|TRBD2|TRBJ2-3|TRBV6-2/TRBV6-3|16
TGTGCCAGCAGTAACTCCGGGACTAGCCTGGGAGATACGCAGTATTTT
CASSNSGTSLGDTQYF
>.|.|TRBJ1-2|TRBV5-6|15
TGTGCCAGCAGCTTGCGGGGAAATGGGGGATATGGCTACACCTTC
CASSLRGNGGYGYTF
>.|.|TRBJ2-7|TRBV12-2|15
TGTGCAAGTCGCGAGCGGGGGCCGAGCTCCTACGAGCAGTACTTC
CASRERGPSSYEQYF
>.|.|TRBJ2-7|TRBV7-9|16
TGTGCCAGCAGCCCCCGTTGGGTAGGGAATGTCGGCGAGCAGTACTTC
CASSPRWVGNVGEQYF
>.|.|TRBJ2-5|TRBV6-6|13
TGTGCCAGCAGAGGGGGGGCTACAGAGACCCAGTACTTC
CASRGGATETQYF
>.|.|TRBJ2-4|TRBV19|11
TGTGCCAGTAGTAGGGAAAACATTCAGTACTTC
CASSRENIQYF
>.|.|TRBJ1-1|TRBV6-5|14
TGTGCCAGCATTAGGAGCAGGTTGAACACTGAAGCTTTCTTT
CASIRSRLNTEAFF
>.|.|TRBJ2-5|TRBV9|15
TGTGCCAGCAGCGTAGCCTCCGGGACTCTGGAGACCCAGTACTTC
CASSVASGTLETQYF
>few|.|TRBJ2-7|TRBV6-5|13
TGTGCCAGCAAAGGGGACGGTTCCTACGAGCAGTACTTC
CASKGDGSYEQYF
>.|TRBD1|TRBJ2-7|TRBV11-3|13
TGTGCCAGCAGACGACAGGGCGCCTACGAGCAGTACTTC
CASRRQGAYEQYF
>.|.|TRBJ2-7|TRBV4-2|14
TGTGCCAGCAGCCAAGTGACGAGTTCCTACGAGCAGTACTTC
CASSQVTSSYEQYF
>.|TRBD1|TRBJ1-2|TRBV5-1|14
TGCGCCAGCAGTCATGGGACAGGGGACTATGGCTACACCTTC
CASSHGTGDYGYTF
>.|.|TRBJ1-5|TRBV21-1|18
TGTGCCAGCAGCAAAGGGGTCAAGAGGACAGGGGTCGATCAGCCCCAGCATTTT
CASSKGVKRTGVDQPQHF
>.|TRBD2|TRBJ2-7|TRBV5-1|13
TGCGCCAGCAGCGTGCTGACTAGCGGCGAGCAGTACTTC
CASSVLTSGEQYF